The rows below give T cell receptor beta chains drawn from one sample of a study of blood T cell repertoires in COVID-19. Only in-frame clones appear in the TCRdb table, and some are missing; sequencing was by immunoSEQ multiplex PCR. The sample shows fewer than 250,000 clones, 70% to 90% of them seen only once. Sequenced sample: PBMCs or T cells enriched from blood (not recorded which). All receptors come from a woman in her fifties or sixties with acute COVID-19. Each CDR3 is given with its conserved first and last residue. Each record gives: J gene, D gene, V gene, clone size, CDR3 protein, CDR3 DNA. D genes are given only for firm matches. Clone size appears in some rows only: once, few, many, or a class for an expanded clone.

j_gene: TRBJ1-5
d_gene: TRBD1
v_gene: TRBV19
abundance: -
CDR3aa: CASSPGQGGSNQPQHF
CDR3nt: TGTGCCAGTAGTCCGGGACAGGGAGGGAGCAATCAGCCCCAGCATTTT

j_gene: TRBJ1-2
d_gene: -
v_gene: TRBV21-1
abundance: -
CDR3aa: CASSSHYRDRGPEDYGYTF
CDR3nt: TGTGCCAGCAGCTCACATTACCGGGACAGGGGGCCTGAAGACTATGGCTACACCTTC

j_gene: TRBJ2-1
d_gene: -
v_gene: TRBV11-2
abundance: -
CDR3aa: CASSQLGVDNEQFF
CDR3nt: TGTGCCAGCAGCCAACTAGGAGTCGACAATGAGCAGTTCTTC

j_gene: TRBJ1-1
d_gene: -
v_gene: TRBV7-2
abundance: -
CDR3aa: CASSPPRRGSDTEAFF
CDR3nt: TGTGCCAGCAGCCCACCTAGGAGGGGATCCGACACTGAAGCTTTCTTT

j_gene: TRBJ1-2
d_gene: -
v_gene: TRBV19
abundance: -
CDR3aa: CASSIDRRDYGYTF
CDR3nt: TGTGCCAGTAGTATAGATCGCAGGGATTATGGCTACACCTTC

j_gene: TRBJ2-1
d_gene: -
v_gene: TRBV11-3
abundance: -
CDR3aa: CASSSDLQNNNEQFF
CDR3nt: TGTGCCAGCAGCTCGGACTTGCAGAATAACAATGAGCAGTTCTTC

j_gene: TRBJ1-1
d_gene: TRBD1
v_gene: TRBV2
abundance: once
CDR3aa: CASSPQGGTEAFF
CDR3nt: TGTGCCAGCAGTCCCCAGGGGGGCACTGAAGCTTTCTTT

j_gene: TRBJ1-4
d_gene: TRBD1
v_gene: TRBV4-1
abundance: -
CDR3aa: CASSQGPQSGTVFF
CDR3nt: TGCGCCAGCAGCCAAGGACCGCAATCCGGGACAGTATTTTTT

j_gene: TRBJ1-2
d_gene: -
v_gene: TRBV10-3
abundance: -
CDR3aa: CAISSGQTNYGYTF
CDR3nt: TGTGCCATCAGTTCAGGACAGACTAACTATGGCTACACCTTC

j_gene: TRBJ1-2
d_gene: TRBD1
v_gene: TRBV30
abundance: -
CDR3aa: CAWRDRGGFGYTF
CDR3nt: TGTGCCTGGAGGGACAGGGGGGGGTTTGGCTACACCTTC

j_gene: TRBJ2-3
d_gene: -
v_gene: TRBV7-9
abundance: -
CDR3aa: CASSLGLLSADTQYF
CDR3nt: TGTGCCAGCAGCTTAGGACTGCTTAGCGCAGATACGCAGTATTTT

j_gene: TRBJ1-3
d_gene: TRBD1
v_gene: TRBV7-2
abundance: -
CDR3aa: CASSLATGVGGNTIYF
CDR3nt: TGTGCCAGCAGCTTAGCGACAGGGGTAGGGGGAAACACCATATATTTT

j_gene: TRBJ1-4
d_gene: -
v_gene: TRBV18
abundance: -
CDR3aa: CASSPRQSNEKLFF
CDR3nt: TGTGCCAGCTCACCTCGACAGTCTAATGAAAAACTGTTTTTT

j_gene: TRBJ1-3
d_gene: -
v_gene: TRBV19
abundance: -
CDR3aa: CASSILSSGNTIYF
CDR3nt: TGTGCCAGTAGTATTCTTAGCTCTGGAAACACCATATATTTT

j_gene: TRBJ1-1
d_gene: -
v_gene: TRBV2
abundance: once
CDR3aa: CASSSTPNTEAFF
CDR3nt: TGTGCCAGCAGTTCGACACCTAACACTGAAGCTTTCTTT

j_gene: TRBJ2-4
d_gene: TRBD2
v_gene: TRBV30
abundance: -
CDR3aa: CAWSVTSGGKNIQYF
CDR3nt: TGTGCCTGGAGTGTAACTAGCGGGGGCAAAAACATTCAGTACTTC

j_gene: TRBJ1-2
d_gene: TRBD1
v_gene: TRBV27
abundance: -
CDR3aa: CASRREPGQNYGYTF
CDR3nt: TGTGCCAGCAGGCGAGAGCCGGGACAGAACTATGGCTACACCTTC

j_gene: TRBJ1-6
d_gene: -
v_gene: TRBV9
abundance: -
CDR3aa: CASSVDRIASYNSPLHF
CDR3nt: TGTGCCAGCAGCGTCGACAGGATAGCCTCCTATAATTCACCCCTCCACTTT

j_gene: TRBJ1-1
d_gene: -
v_gene: TRBV5-6
abundance: once
CDR3aa: CASSWRANTEAFF
CDR3nt: TGTGCCAGCAGCTGGCGGGCGAACACTGAAGCTTTCTTT

j_gene: TRBJ1-6
d_gene: TRBD1
v_gene: TRBV5-1
abundance: -
CDR3aa: CASRFGTGGVNSPLHF
CDR3nt: TGCGCCAGCAGGTTCGGGACAGGGGGCGTTAATTCACCCCTCCACTTT

j_gene: TRBJ1-1
d_gene: -
v_gene: TRBV5-5
abundance: -
CDR3aa: CASSLGGQRNTEAFF
CDR3nt: TGTGCCAGCAGCTTGGGAGGACAGCGGAACACTGAAGCTTTCTTT

j_gene: TRBJ1-2
d_gene: TRBD1
v_gene: TRBV19
abundance: -
CDR3aa: CASTPGTADYGYTF
CDR3nt: TGTGCCAGTACCCCCGGGACAGCCGACTATGGCTACACCTTC

j_gene: TRBJ1-1
d_gene: -
v_gene: TRBV25-1
abundance: once
CDR3aa: CASSERGSAFF
CDR3nt: TGTGCCAGCAGTGAAAGAGGGTCGGCTTTCTTT

j_gene: TRBJ2-1
d_gene: TRBD1
v_gene: TRBV11-2
abundance: -
CDR3aa: CASRTQGKLDEQFF
CDR3nt: TGTGCCAGCAGGACACAGGGGAAATTGGATGAGCAGTTCTTC

j_gene: TRBJ1-4
d_gene: TRBD1
v_gene: TRBV7-2
abundance: -
CDR3aa: CASSSGGSNEKLFF
CDR3nt: TGTGCCAGCAGCTCAGGGGGTTCTAATGAAAAACTGTTTTTT

j_gene: TRBJ1-2
d_gene: -
v_gene: TRBV9
abundance: -
CDR3aa: CASSVEDVRGYTF
CDR3nt: TGTGCCAGCAGCGTAGAGGATGTGCGGGGCTACACCTTC

j_gene: TRBJ1-6
d_gene: -
v_gene: TRBV6-5
abundance: -
CDR3aa: CAGNDRNLRTPLHF
CDR3nt: TGTGCCGGAAACGACAGGAACCTTAGGACACCCCTCCACTTT

j_gene: TRBJ1-5
d_gene: -
v_gene: TRBV6-2/TRBV6-3
abundance: -
CDR3aa: CASSEGQPQHF
CDR3nt: TGTGCCAGCAGCGAGGGCCAGCCCCAGCATTTT

j_gene: TRBJ2-5
d_gene: TRBD1
v_gene: TRBV7-9
abundance: -
CDR3aa: CASSTTGKETQYF
CDR3nt: TGTGCCAGCAGCACGACAGGGAAAGAGACCCAGTACTTC

j_gene: TRBJ2-7
d_gene: TRBD2
v_gene: TRBV5-4
abundance: -
CDR3aa: CASSLAWGGLNEQYF
CDR3nt: TGTGCCAGCAGCTTGGCCTGGGGAGGGCTGAACGAGCAGTACTTC

j_gene: TRBJ2-7
d_gene: TRBD1
v_gene: TRBV29-1
abundance: -
CDR3aa: CSVGLTGQPYEQYF
CDR3nt: TGCAGCGTTGGGCTGACAGGGCAACCCTACGAGCAGTACTTC

j_gene: TRBJ1-2
d_gene: -
v_gene: TRBV30
abundance: once
CDR3aa: CAWSVDSSRYGYTF
CDR3nt: TGTGCCTGGAGTGTCGACAGCTCTCGGTATGGCTACACCTTC

j_gene: TRBJ2-2
d_gene: -
v_gene: TRBV7-6
abundance: -
CDR3aa: CASSPRTLANTGELFF
CDR3nt: TGTGCCAGCAGCCCGCGGACACTTGCGAACACCGGGGAGCTGTTTTTT

j_gene: TRBJ1-2
d_gene: -
v_gene: TRBV7-8
abundance: -
CDR3aa: CASSLVFVGGQIYGYTF
CDR3nt: TGTGCCAGCAGCTTAGTTTTCGTGGGCGGACAGATCTATGGCTACACCTTC

j_gene: TRBJ1-2
d_gene: -
v_gene: TRBV27
abundance: -
CDR3aa: CASSLWAGKNGYTF
CDR3nt: TGTGCCAGCAGTTTATGGGCAGGGAAGAACGGCTACACCTTC

j_gene: TRBJ1-1
d_gene: TRBD1
v_gene: TRBV10-3
abundance: -
CDR3aa: CATETGERTEAFF
CDR3nt: TGTGCCACAGAGACAGGGGAGAGGACTGAAGCTTTCTTT

j_gene: TRBJ2-7
d_gene: TRBD2
v_gene: TRBV5-1
abundance: once
CDR3aa: CASSLPAGATYEQYF
CDR3nt: TGCGCCAGCAGCTTGCCAGCGGGAGCAACCTACGAGCAGTACTTC

j_gene: TRBJ2-7
d_gene: -
v_gene: TRBV6-5
abundance: -
CDR3aa: CATRRTAYSYEQYF
CDR3nt: TGTGCCACAAGGAGGACAGCCTATTCCTACGAGCAGTACTTC

j_gene: TRBJ2-2
d_gene: -
v_gene: TRBV24-1
abundance: -
CDR3aa: CATSDLGGTGELFF
CDR3nt: TGTGCCACCAGTGATTTAGGGGGAACCGGGGAGCTGTTTTTT

j_gene: TRBJ2-7
d_gene: -
v_gene: TRBV7-2
abundance: -
CDR3aa: CASSPRGSSYEQYF
CDR3nt: TGTGCCAGCAGCCCCAGGGGATCGTCCTACGAGCAGTACTTC

j_gene: TRBJ2-1
d_gene: -
v_gene: TRBV4-3
abundance: -
CDR3aa: CASSQEQWRSNEQFF
CDR3nt: TGCGCCAGCAGCCAAGAGCAGTGGAGATCCAATGAGCAGTTCTTC

j_gene: TRBJ1-1
d_gene: TRBD1
v_gene: TRBV5-1
abundance: -
CDR3aa: CASSLGTGVMNTEAFF
CDR3nt: TGCGCCAGCAGCCTAGGGACAGGGGTCATGAACACTGAAGCTTTCTTT

j_gene: TRBJ1-2
d_gene: -
v_gene: TRBV10-3
abundance: -
CDR3aa: CAISESAVSHGYTF
CDR3nt: TGTGCCATCAGTGAGTCGGCAGTCTCGCATGGCTACACCTTC

j_gene: TRBJ1-1
d_gene: -
v_gene: TRBV19
abundance: -
CDR3aa: CASSIDTGTEAFF
CDR3nt: TGTGCCAGTAGTATAGACACAGGGACTGAAGCTTTCTTT

j_gene: TRBJ2-3
d_gene: -
v_gene: TRBV9
abundance: -
CDR3aa: CASSVTGDVTDTQYF
CDR3nt: TGTGCCAGCAGCGTAACGGGGGACGTCACAGATACGCAGTATTTT

j_gene: TRBJ1-1
d_gene: TRBD1
v_gene: TRBV27
abundance: -
CDR3aa: CASSFSRGRNEAFF
CDR3nt: TGTGCCAGCAGTTTTTCGAGGGGGCGGAATGAAGCTTTCTTT

j_gene: TRBJ1-6
d_gene: -
v_gene: TRBV6-6
abundance: -
CDR3aa: CASRGGGVNSPLHF
CDR3nt: TGTGCCAGCAGGGGGGGAGGGGTCAATTCACCCCTCCACTTT

j_gene: TRBJ1-3
d_gene: -
v_gene: TRBV30
abundance: few
CDR3aa: CACLGTPSIYF
CDR3nt: TGTGCCTGTTTGGGGACACCGTCCATATATTTT

j_gene: TRBJ2-1
d_gene: TRBD2
v_gene: TRBV5-1
abundance: -
CDR3aa: CASSPGLAGGIYNEQFF
CDR3nt: TGCGCCAGCAGCCCGGGACTAGCGGGGGGGATTTACAATGAGCAGTTCTTC

j_gene: TRBJ2-7
d_gene: -
v_gene: TRBV30
abundance: -
CDR3aa: CAWAPPTGNYEQYF
CDR3nt: TGTGCCTGGGCACCTCCGACAGGAAACTACGAGCAGTACTTC

j_gene: TRBJ2-3
d_gene: TRBD2
v_gene: TRBV14
abundance: -
CDR3aa: CASSQDRGGGATDTQYF
CDR3nt: TGTGCCAGCAGCCAAGATCGCGGCGGGGGGGCAACAGATACGCAGTATTTT

j_gene: TRBJ1-2
d_gene: -
v_gene: TRBV30
abundance: -
CDR3aa: CAWRGAGSRYGYTF
CDR3nt: TGTGCCTGGAGAGGGGCAGGGTCGCGCTATGGCTACACCTTC

j_gene: TRBJ2-3
d_gene: -
v_gene: TRBV7-8
abundance: -
CDR3aa: CASRTTGQGGTDTQYF
CDR3nt: TGTGCCAGCAGAACCACTGGACAGGGAGGGACAGATACGCAGTATTTT

j_gene: TRBJ2-7
d_gene: -
v_gene: TRBV12-3/TRBV12-4
abundance: -
CDR3aa: CASSWSGGHEQYF
CDR3nt: TGTGCCAGCAGTTGGTCGGGGGGCCACGAGCAGTACTTC